These 23 T cell receptor beta chains were sequenced from one sample in a study of T-cell memory formation after mild COVID-19. TCRdb reprocessed the 5' RACE reads with MiXCR, giving one entry per CDR3 protein. The profile shows 250,000 to 400,000 distinct CDR3 sequences, approximately 15% of them singletons. The sequencing input was PBMCs or a T cell subset sorted from them (not recorded which). These receptors were collected from a man younger than 35 who had mild COVID-19 (a few samples of this study predate the infection). Cell type and time point are not known.

This rearrangement joins TRBV7-8 to TRBJ2-3; 8 bases are shared with TRBD2. J was trimmed by 5 bases and V by 0 bases; bases with no gene match: 7. The CDR3 is made up of 16 amino acids. Germline loops: CDR1 SGHVS, CDR2 FQNEAQ. In DNA, the CDR3 is TGTGCCAGCAGCTTAGCCGAGACTAGCGTGATAGATACGCAGTATTTT. Protein product: CASSLAETSVIDTQYF.

This clonotype was counted at least ten times. This rearrangement joins TRBV5-5 to TRBJ2-3; no firm D call. The V end was cut by 0 bases, the J end by 2 bases, with 10 bases between. Germline loops: CDR1 SGHKS, CDR2 YYEKEE (reference sequence). The CDR3 is 15 residues long. CDR3 region: CASSLVQSDTDTQYF. The DNA for the CDR3 is TGTGCCAGCAGCTTGGTTCAGTCTGACACAGATACGCAGTATTTT. The full variable domain, with the rest looked up from reference TRBV5-5 and TRBJ2-3, is DAGVTQSPTHLIKTRGQQVTLRCSPISGHKSVSWYQQVLGQGPQFIFQYYEKEERGRGNFPDRFSARQFPNYSSELNVNALLLGDSALYLCASSLVQSDTDTQYFGPGTRLTVL.

This chain connects TRBV7-2 to TRBJ2-4; no definite D call. Germline CDR1 reads SGHTA; CDR2 reads FQGNSA. The V and J ends lost 4 bases and 0 bases respectively, with 10 bases between them. There are 15 residues in the CDR3. In DNA, the CDR3 is TGTGCCAGCAGCTCAGGCCTAATAGCCAAAAACATTCAGTACTTC. It specifies CASSSGLIAKNIQYF. The full variable domain, rest sourced from reference TRBV7-2 and TRBJ2-4, is GAGVSQSPSNKVTEKGKDVELRCDPISGHTALYWYRQSLGQGLEFLIYFQGNSAPDKSGLPSDRFSAERTGGSVSTLTIQRTQQEDSAVYLCASSSGLIAKNIQYFGAGTRLSVL.

The sample holds a few counts of this clonotype. The CDR3 sequence: CASTREGSVTDTQYF. DNA of the CDR3: TGCGCCAGCACCCGTGAGGGCTCCGTGACAGATACGCAGTATTTT. The chain recombines TRBV5-1 with TRBJ2-3; possible D gene TRBD2, 5 bases. Germline V CDR1 and CDR2: SGHRS, YFSETQ. The V and J ends lost 6 bases and 3 bases respectively, with 17 bases between them. The CDR3 is 15 amino acids.

V gene TRBV3-1 combines with J gene TRBJ2-1; unclear D gene. V lost 3 bases to trimming and J lost 4 bases, with 7 bases between them. The germline V gene has CDR1 LGHDT and CDR2 YNNKEL (reference sequence). There are 13 residues in the CDR3. The CDR3 DNA reads as TGTGCCAGCAGCCAGTCTTGGTACAATGAGCAGTTCTTC. Its translation: CASSQSWYNEQFF.

There are a few counts of this clonotype. The rearrangement links TRBV4-1 to TRBJ2-1, with TRBD1 identical over 8 bases. V shed 8 bases, J shed 10 bases, and the junction held 7 bases outside the gene matches. This CDR3 comprises 12 residues. CDR1 is MGHRA and CDR2 is YSYEKL in the germline V gene. CDR3 protein: CASRTGRSEQFF. CDR3 DNA: TGCGCCAGCCGGACAGGGAGGAGCGAGCAGTTCTTC.

This clonotype was seen a few times. The chain employs TRBV7-3 and TRBJ2-2; no definite D call. Germline-derived CDR1 and CDR2 are SGHTA and FQGTGA. Trimming stripped 2 bases from V and 1 base from J, with 11 bases between. This CDR3 region has 16 residues. The CDR3 region is CASSLLAGMNTGELFF. For the CDR3, the DNA is TGTGCCAGCAGCTTACTCGCAGGCATGAACACCGGGGAGCTGTTTTTT.

Concerning this clonotype: One end of the junction is discordant with germline, which a read error may explain. The V and J genes are TRBV11-2 and TRBJ2-1; D gene uncertain. CDR1 is SGHAT and CDR2 is FQNNGV in the germline V gene. This CDR3 contains 12 residues. The CDR3 spells CASSLYSPERFF. CDR3 in DNA: TGTGCCAGCAGCTTATACTCTCCGGAGCGGTTCTTC.

This chain joins TRBV30 and TRBJ1-5; D not resolved. Germline V gene sequence: CDR1 GTSNPN, CDR2 SVGIG (reference sequence). The CDR3 has 17 amino acids. V was pared by 0 bases and J by 3 bases, with 18 bases between. The CDR3 is CAWSVPRTKKSNQPQHF. CDR3 coding DNA: TGTGCCTGGAGTGTACCTAGGACCAAAAAATCCAATCAGCCCCAGCATTTT.

This clonotype has just a few counts. This chain connects TRBV29-1 to TRBJ2-5; 10 bases align to TRBD2. Per the germline V gene, CDR1 is SQVTM and CDR2 is ANQGSEA. The CDR3 has 15 amino acids. J gave up 1 base and V 4 bases, and 6 bases lay outside the gene matches. CDR3 bases: TGCAGCGTTGTTCCGGCTAGCGGGGGCCAAGAGACCCAGTACTTC. It encodes CSVVPASGGQETQYF. Based on the CDR3 plus reference TRBV29-1 and TRBJ2-5, the full variable domain is SAVISQKPSRDICQRGTSLTIQCQVDSQVTMMFWYRQQPGQSLTLIATANQGSEATYESGFVIDKFPISRPNLTFSTLTVSNMSPEDSSIYLCSVVPASGGQETQYFGPGTRLLVL.

The chain uses TRBV4-2 and TRBJ1-5, with a weak D call TRBD1 (5 bases). Per germline, CDR1 LGHNA and CDR2 YNFKEQ. Deletions cut 0 bases from V and 1 base from J, with 7 bases between. CDR3 length equals 15 residues. CDR3 in amino acids: CASSQEGRSNQPQHF. Written as DNA, the CDR3 is TGTGCCAGCAGCCAAGAGGGACGGAGCAATCAGCCCCAGCATTTT.

CDR3 loop: CASIMVPGQTYGYTF. CDR3 DNA sequence: TGTGCCAGCATCATGGTCCCGGGACAAACCTATGGCTACACCTTC. The chain links TRBV6-6 to TRBJ1-2, with a weak D call TRBD1 (6 bases). V lost 7 bases to trimming and J lost 4 bases, with 19 bases between them. The CDR3 length is 15 residues. CDR1 is MNHNY, CDR2 SVGAGI, per germline (reference sequence).

The genes are TRBV7-9 and TRBJ2-7; no firm D call. The germline CDR1 and CDR2 sequences are SEHNR and FQNEAQ (reference sequence). This CDR3 spans 12 amino acids. V was trimmed by 1 base and J by 6 bases, leaving 7 bases between them. CDR3 residues: CASSLVGFEQYF. As DNA, the CDR3 is TGTGCCAGCAGCTTAGTGGGGTTCGAGCAGTACTTC.

This clonotype was seen a few times. V and J are TRBV18 and TRBJ2-1; 7 nucleotides line up with TRBD1. This CDR3 contains 15 residues. Germline V CDR1 and CDR2: KGHSH, LQKENI. With 2 bases clipped from V and 7 bases from J, the junction kept 8 bases outside the gene matches. The CDR3 nucleotides are TGTGCCAGCTCACCAAGCCAACAGGGGATTAATGAGCAGTTCTTC. Translated, it gives CASSPSQQGINEQFF. Full variable domain (missing parts from reference TRBV18 and TRBJ2-1): NAGVMQNPRHLVRRRGQEARLRCSPMKGHSHVYWYRQLPEEGLKFMVYLQKENIIDESGMPKERFSAEFPKEGPSILRIQQVVRGDSAAYFCASSPSQQGINEQFFGPGTRLTVL.

The J gene is TRBJ2-3, the V gene TRBV10-3, with 7 bases lining up with TRBD1. This CDR3 has 15 amino acids. Germline lookup yields CDR1 ENHRY and CDR2 SYGVKD. The trim removed 0 bases at V and 6 bases at J, leaving 6 bases unmatched. CDR3 nucleotide sequence: TGTGCCATCAGTGAGTCGTTCGACAGGGACGATACGCAGTATTTT. Translating gives CAISESFDRDDTQYF.

This clonotype was seen a few times. J is TRBJ2-7 and V is TRBV29-1, with unresolved D. Trimming took 4 bases from V and 3 from J, leaving 13 bases between them. CDR3 length: 13 residues. Germline CDR1 is SQVTM and CDR2 is ANQGSEA. The DNA for the CDR3 is TGCAGCGTTGTATCCGAATCGGACTACGAGCAGTACTTC. Its translation: CSVVSESDYEQYF.

The rearrangement uses TRBV11-2 and TRBJ1-5, with D uncertain. The CDR3 length is 15 residues. V lost 2 bases and J 3 bases, leaving 11 bases between the germline ends. Germline values: CDR1 SGHAT, CDR2 FQNNGV. The CDR3 DNA is TGTGCCAGCAGCTTAACGGCAGGAGCCAATCAGCCCCAGCATTTT. Translation gives CASSLTAGANQPQHF.

This clonotype was detected a few times. The J gene is TRBJ2-5, the V gene TRBV7-2, with D unresolved. CDR1 is SGHTA and CDR2 is FQGNSA in the germline V gene. CDR3 length: 13 residues. Trimming took 3 bases from V and 5 from J, leaving 10 bases between them. This CDR3 reads CASSFLGPETQYF. As DNA, the CDR3 is TGTGCCAGCAGCTTTCTGGGCCCGGAGACCCAGTACTTC.

The chain is built from TRBV6-1 and TRBJ1-2; the match to TRBD1 covers 8 bases. V trimming: 2 bases; J trimming: 6 bases; junction bases outside the gene matches: 5. This CDR3 spans 14 amino acids. The V gene's germline CDR1 is MNHNS and CDR2 SASEGT. CDR3 amino acids: CASSEHAGGDGYTF. The CDR3 DNA follows: TGTGCCAGCAGTGAACATGCAGGGGGCGATGGCTACACCTTC.

This clonotype has a handful of counts. This chain uses TRBV6-6 with TRBJ2-3; 10 bases fit TRBD2. Losses at the gene ends were 10 bases for V and 5 bases for J; bases not matched to a gene: 6. The length of the CDR3 is 13 residues. CDR1 and CDR2 from the germline V gene are MNHNY and SVGAGI (reference sequence). CDR3 coding DNA: TGTGCCACCATGAGCGGGGGGGGAGATACGCAGTATTTT. It yields the protein CATMSGGGDTQYF.

CDR3 sequence: CASSLPDRAGTEAFF. The CDR3 DNA is TGCGCCAGCAGCTTGCCGGACCGCGCGGGGACTGAAGCTTTCTTT. V is TRBV5-1 and J is TRBJ1-1; no reliable D call. V was cut by 1 base and J by 5 bases, with 15 bases left in between. The CDR3 length is 15 residues. Germline V lookup: CDR1 SGHRS, CDR2 YFSETQ.

V and J are TRBV12-3 or TRBV12-4 and TRBJ2-3; 11 bases fit TRBD1. V trimming: 6 bases; J trimming: 8 bases; junction bases outside the gene matches: 10. CDR3 length: 15 residues. The CDR3 protein is CASREPGTGGRTQYF. The CDR3 DNA reads as TGTGCCAGCAGAGAACCCGGGACAGGGGGGCGTACGCAGTATTTT.

The rearrangement joins TRBV12-3 or TRBV12-4 to TRBJ1-5, with 9 nucleotides matching TRBD1. The CDR3 runs to 16 residues. The V and J ends lost 8 bases and 3 bases, in that order; junction bases with no gene match: 11. DNA of the CDR3: TGTGCCAGCGGCCTACAAGGGACAGGGCCCAATCAGCCCCAGCATTTT. Protein sequence: CASGLQGTGPNQPQHF.